This passage covers 5 T cell receptor beta chains from one sample sequenced in a study of regulatory T cells in long-lasting Graves disease. Documented time point: persistent/refractory GD, antithyroid drugs over 5 years with positive TRAb. RNA isolated from PBMCs was used to make the TCR library. To make TCR beta libraries, researchers used iRepertoire HTBI primers and Arm-PCR of CDR3 regions. From the multiplex PCR reads, TCRdb called clonotypes with MiXCR, one entry per CDR3 protein. Here the sample spans a few hundred thousand distinct CDR3 sequences, under 25% being singletons. The input for sequencing was peripheral blood mononuclear cells (PBMCs), taken when the disease was refractory, from a patient treated with antithyroid drugs. The source of these receptors is a female donor with Graves disease.

This chain uses TRBV12-3 or TRBV12-4 with TRBJ1-5; a possible D gene is TRBD1 (6 bases). The CDR3 loop spans 14 amino acids. V was pared by 4 bases and J by 0 bases, with 7 bases between. The CDR3 DNA sequence: TGTGCCAGCAGTTCGGGGGCTAGCAATCAGCCCCAGCATTTT. Translation: CASSSGASNQPQHF.

V and J are TRBV29-1 and TRBJ2-3; the D gene is possibly TRBD2 (6 bases). CDR1 SQVTM and CDR2 ANQGSEA come from the germline V gene. V lost 4 bases to trimming and J lost 2 bases, with 10 bases between them. The CDR3 is 13 amino acids. The CDR3 loop is CSVGGEPTDTQYF. For the CDR3, the DNA is TGCAGCGTTGGGGGGGAGCCCACAGATACGCAGTATTTT.

The V and J genes are TRBV28 and TRBJ2-3; the D gene is possibly TRBD2 (6 bases). Germline V gene data show CDR1 as MDHEN and CDR2 as SYDVKM. Trimming left V 3 bases short and J 0 bases short, with 19 bases between. This CDR3 is 18 amino acids long. This CDR3 reads CASSFEIAETTSTDTQYF. The DNA for the CDR3 is TGTGCCAGCAGTTTCGAGATAGCGGAAACTACTAGCACAGATACGCAGTATTTT.

This clonotype was picked up many times. This chain joins TRBV20-1 and TRBJ2-2; D uncertain. V was pared by 3 bases and J by 6 bases, with 11 bases between. The germline CDR1 and CDR2 sequences are DFQATT and SNEGSKA (reference sequence). This CDR3 comprises 13 residues. The CDR3 reads CSASKGLAGELFF. CDR3 DNA sequence: TGCAGTGCTAGTAAGGGTTTGGCCGGGGAGCTGTTTTTT.

The rearrangement uses TRBV4-1 and TRBJ1-5; D not resolved. The germline gives CDR1 MGHRA, CDR2 YSYEKL. V was trimmed by 5 bases and J by 4 bases, leaving 9 bases between them. This CDR3 has 13 amino acids. CDR3 loop: CASSATPNQPQHF. The CDR3, as DNA: TGCGCCAGCAGCGCGACACCTAATCAGCCCCAGCATTTT.